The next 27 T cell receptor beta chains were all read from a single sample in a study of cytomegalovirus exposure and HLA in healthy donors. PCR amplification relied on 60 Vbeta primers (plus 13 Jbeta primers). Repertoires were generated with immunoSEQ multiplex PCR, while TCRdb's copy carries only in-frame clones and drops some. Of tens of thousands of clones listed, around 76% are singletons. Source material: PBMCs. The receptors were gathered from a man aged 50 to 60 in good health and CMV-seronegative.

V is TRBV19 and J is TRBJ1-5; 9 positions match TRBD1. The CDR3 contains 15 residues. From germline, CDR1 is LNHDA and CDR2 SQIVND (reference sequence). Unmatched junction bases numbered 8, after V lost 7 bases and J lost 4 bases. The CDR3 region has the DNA TGTGCCAGTAAAGACTGGACAGGGGAAAATCAGCCCCAGCATTTT. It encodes CASKDWTGENQPQHF.

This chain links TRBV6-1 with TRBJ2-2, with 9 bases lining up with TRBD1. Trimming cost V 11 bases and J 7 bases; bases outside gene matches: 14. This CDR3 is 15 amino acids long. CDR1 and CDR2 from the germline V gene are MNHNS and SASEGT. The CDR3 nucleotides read TGTGCCGGTTCCGGACAGGGGTGGGTCGGCGGGGAGCTGTTTTTT. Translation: CAGSGQGWVGGELFF.

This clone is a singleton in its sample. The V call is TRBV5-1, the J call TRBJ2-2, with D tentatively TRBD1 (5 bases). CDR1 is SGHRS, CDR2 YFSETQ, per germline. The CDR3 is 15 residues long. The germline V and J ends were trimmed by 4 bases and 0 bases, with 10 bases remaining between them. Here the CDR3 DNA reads TGCGCCAGCAGCCAGGACAATTCGAACACCGGGGAGCTGTTTTTT. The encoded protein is CASSQDNSNTGELFF.

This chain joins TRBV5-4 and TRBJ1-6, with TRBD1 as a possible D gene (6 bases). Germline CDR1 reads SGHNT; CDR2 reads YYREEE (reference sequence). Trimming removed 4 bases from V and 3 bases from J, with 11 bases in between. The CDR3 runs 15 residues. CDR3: CASSQRTDYNSPLHF. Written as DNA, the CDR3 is TGTGCCAGCAGCCAACGGACAGACTATAATTCACCCCTCCACTTT.

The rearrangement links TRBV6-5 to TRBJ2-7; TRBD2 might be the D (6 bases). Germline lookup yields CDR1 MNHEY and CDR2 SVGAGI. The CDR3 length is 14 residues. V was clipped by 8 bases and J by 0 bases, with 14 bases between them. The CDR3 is CASGRRQSSYEQYF. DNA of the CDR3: TGTGCCAGCGGGAGGCGGCAGAGCTCCTACGAGCAGTACTTC.

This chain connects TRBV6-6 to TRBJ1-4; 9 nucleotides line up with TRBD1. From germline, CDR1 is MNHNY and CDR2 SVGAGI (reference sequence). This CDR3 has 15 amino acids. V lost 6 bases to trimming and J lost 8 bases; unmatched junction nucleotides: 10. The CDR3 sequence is CASRGTGGLGEKLFF. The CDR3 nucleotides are TGTGCCAGCAGAGGTACAGGGGGCCTTGGCGAAAAACTGTTTTTT.

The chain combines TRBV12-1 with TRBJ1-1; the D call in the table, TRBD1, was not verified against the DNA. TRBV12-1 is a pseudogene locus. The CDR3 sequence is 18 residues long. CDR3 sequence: CASSFEFGTEDLYTEAFF. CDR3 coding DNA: TGTGCCAGCAGCTTTGAGTTTGGGACAGAGGATCTCTACACTGAAGCTTTCTTT.

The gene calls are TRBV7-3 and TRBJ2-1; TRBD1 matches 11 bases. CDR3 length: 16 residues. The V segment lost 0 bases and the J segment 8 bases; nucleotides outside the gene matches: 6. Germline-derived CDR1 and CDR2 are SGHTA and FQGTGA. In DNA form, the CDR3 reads TGTGCCAGCAGCTTAACGTCTGGACAGGGGGCCCATGAGCAGTTCTTC. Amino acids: CASSLTSGQGAHEQFF.

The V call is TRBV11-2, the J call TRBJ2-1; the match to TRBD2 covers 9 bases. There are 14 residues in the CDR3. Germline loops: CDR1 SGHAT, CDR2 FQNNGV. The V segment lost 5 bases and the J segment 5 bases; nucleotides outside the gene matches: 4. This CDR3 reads CASSQRLADNEQFF. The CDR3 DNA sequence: TGTGCCAGCAGCCAACGACTAGCGGACAATGAGCAGTTCTTC.

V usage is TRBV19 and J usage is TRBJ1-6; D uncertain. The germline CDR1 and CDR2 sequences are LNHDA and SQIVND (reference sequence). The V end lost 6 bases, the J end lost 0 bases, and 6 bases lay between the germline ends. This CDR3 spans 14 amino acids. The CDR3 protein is CASRVSSYNSPLHF. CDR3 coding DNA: TGTGCCAGTAGGGTGAGCTCCTATAATTCACCCCTCCACTTT.

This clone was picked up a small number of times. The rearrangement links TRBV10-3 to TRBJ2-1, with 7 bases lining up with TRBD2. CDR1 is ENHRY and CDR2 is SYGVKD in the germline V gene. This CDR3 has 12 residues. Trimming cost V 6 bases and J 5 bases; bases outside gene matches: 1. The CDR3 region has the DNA TGTGCCATCAGCGGGACTAACAATGAGCAGTTCTTC. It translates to CAISGTNNEQFF.

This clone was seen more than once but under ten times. For the CDR3, the DNA is TGTGCCAGCAAGGCCGACGAGGTCGGGGAGCTGTTTTTT. Its protein product is CASKADEVGELFF. The chain employs TRBV2 and TRBJ2-2, with D uncertain. CDR1 and CDR2 from the germline V gene are SNHLY and FYNNEI. The CDR3 sequence is 13 residues long. The V gene lost 7 bases and the J gene lost 7 bases, with 13 bases spanning the gap.

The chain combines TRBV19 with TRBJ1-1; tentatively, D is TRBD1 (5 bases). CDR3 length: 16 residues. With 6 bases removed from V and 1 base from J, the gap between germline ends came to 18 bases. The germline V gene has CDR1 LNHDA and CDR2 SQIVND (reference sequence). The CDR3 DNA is TGTGCCAGTAGCCTACAAGGGGAACGGAGGAACACTGAAGCTTTCTTT. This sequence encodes CASSLQGERRNTEAFF.

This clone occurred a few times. Here the CDR3 reads CASSARTSGNGEQFF. The CDR3 DNA follows: TGTGCCAGCAGTGCCCGGACTAGCGGGAACGGTGAGCAGTTCTTC. The chain recombines TRBV6-4 with TRBJ2-1; TRBD2 matches at 12 bases. Per the germline V gene, CDR1 is MRHNA and CDR2 is SNTAGT. J gave up 9 bases and V 4 bases, and 7 bases lay outside the gene matches. The CDR3 is 15 amino acids.

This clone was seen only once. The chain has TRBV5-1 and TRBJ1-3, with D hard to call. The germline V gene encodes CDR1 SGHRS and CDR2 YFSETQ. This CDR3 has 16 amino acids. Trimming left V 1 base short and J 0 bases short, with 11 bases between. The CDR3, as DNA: TGCGCCAGCAGCTTGTCTCTGGGCGTCTCTGGAAACACCATATATTTT. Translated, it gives CASSLSLGVSGNTIYF.

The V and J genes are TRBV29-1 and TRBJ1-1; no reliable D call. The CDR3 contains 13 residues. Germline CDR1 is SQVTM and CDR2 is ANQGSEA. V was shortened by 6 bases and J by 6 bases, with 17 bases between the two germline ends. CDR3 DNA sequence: TGCAGCGTATCCGGTGGAGGTAAGGCTGAAGCTTTCTTT. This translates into CSVSGGGKAEAFF.

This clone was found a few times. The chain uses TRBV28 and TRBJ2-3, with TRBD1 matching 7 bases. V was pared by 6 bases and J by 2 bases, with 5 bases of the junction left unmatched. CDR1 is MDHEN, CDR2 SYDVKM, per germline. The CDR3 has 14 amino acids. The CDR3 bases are TGTGCCAGCAGCAAAGGACAGGCCACAGATACGCAGTATTTT. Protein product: CASSKGQATDTQYF. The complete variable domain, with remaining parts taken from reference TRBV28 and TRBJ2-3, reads DVKVTQSSRYLVKRTGEKVFLECVQDMDHENMFWYRQDPGLGLRLIYFSYDVKMKEKGDIPEGYSVSREKKERFSLILESASTNQTSMYLCASSKGQATDTQYFGPGTRLTVL.

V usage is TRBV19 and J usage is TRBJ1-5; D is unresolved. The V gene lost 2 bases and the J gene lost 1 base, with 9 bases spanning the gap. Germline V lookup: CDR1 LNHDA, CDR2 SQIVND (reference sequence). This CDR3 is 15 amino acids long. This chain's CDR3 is CASSIILVSNQPQHF. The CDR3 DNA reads TGTGCCAGTAGTATAATTCTAGTGAGCAATCAGCCCCAGCATTTT.

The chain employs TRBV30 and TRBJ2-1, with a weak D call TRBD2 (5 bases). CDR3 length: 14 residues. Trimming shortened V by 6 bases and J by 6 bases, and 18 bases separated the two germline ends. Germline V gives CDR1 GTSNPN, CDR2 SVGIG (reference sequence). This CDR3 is CACQWLSGINEQFF. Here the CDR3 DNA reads TGTGCCTGCCAATGGCTATCGGGAATCAATGAGCAGTTCTTC. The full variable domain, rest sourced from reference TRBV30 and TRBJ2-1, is SQTIHQWPATLVQPVGSPLSLECTVEGTSNPNLYWYRQAAGRGLQLLFYSVGIGQISSEVPQNLSASRPQDRQFILSSKKLLLSDSGFYLCACQWLSGINEQFFGPGTRLTVL.

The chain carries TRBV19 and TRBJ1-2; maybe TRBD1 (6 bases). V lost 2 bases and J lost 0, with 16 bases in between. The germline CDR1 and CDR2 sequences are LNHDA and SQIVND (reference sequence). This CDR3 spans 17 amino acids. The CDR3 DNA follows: TGTGCCAGTAGTATATCGGCAGGGGCCACGGCTAACTATGGCTACACCTTC. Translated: CASSISAGATANYGYTF.

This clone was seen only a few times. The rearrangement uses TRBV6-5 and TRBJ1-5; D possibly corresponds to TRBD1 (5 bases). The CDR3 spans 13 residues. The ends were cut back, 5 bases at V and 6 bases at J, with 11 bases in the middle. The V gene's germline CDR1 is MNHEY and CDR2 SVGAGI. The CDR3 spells CASSLRDSQPQHF. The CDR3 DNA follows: TGTGCCAGCAGTCTCAGGGATAGTCAGCCCCAGCATTTT.

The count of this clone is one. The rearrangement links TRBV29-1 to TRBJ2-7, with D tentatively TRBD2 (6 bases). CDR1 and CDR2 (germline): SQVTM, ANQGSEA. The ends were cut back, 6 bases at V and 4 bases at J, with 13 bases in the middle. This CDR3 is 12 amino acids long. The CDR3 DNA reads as TGCAGCGTGTTAGGCGGGGCGTACGAGCAGTACTTC. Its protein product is CSVLGGAYEQYF.

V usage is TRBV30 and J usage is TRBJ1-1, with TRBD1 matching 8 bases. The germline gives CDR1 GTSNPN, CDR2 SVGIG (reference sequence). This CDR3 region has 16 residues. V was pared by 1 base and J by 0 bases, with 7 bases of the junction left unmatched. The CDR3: CAWSGTGFFMNTEAFF. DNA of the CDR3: TGTGCCTGGAGTGGGACAGGGTTTTTTATGAACACTGAAGCTTTCTTT. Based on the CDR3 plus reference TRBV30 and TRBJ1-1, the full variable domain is SQTIHQWPATLVQPVGSPLSLECTVEGTSNPNLYWYRQAAGRGLQLLFYSVGIGQISSEVPQNLSASRPQDRQFILSSKKLLLSDSGFYLCAWSGTGFFMNTEAFFGQGTRLTVV.

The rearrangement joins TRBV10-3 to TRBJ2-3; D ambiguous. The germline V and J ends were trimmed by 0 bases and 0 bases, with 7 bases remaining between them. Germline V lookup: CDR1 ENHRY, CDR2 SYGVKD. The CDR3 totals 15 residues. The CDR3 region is CAISESLRSTDTQYF. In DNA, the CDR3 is TGTGCCATCAGTGAGTCCCTAAGAAGCACAGATACGCAGTATTTT.

The chain's CDR3 is CASSQDPRGTHSYEQYF. The CDR3 DNA follows: TGCGCCAGCAGCCAAGACCCCCGGGGGACCCACTCCTACGAGCAGTACTTC. This chain uses TRBV4-1 with TRBJ2-7; D perhaps matches TRBD2 (6 bases). CDR1 MGHRA and CDR2 YSYEKL come from the germline V gene. The V end was cut by 0 bases, the J end by 0 bases, with 15 bases between. The CDR3 is 17 amino acids.

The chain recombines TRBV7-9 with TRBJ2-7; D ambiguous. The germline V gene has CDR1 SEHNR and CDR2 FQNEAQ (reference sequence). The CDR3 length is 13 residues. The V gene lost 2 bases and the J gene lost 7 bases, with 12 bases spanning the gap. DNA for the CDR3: TGTGCCAGCAGCTTAAGACTCGGGTTGGAGCAGTACTTC. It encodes CASSLRLGLEQYF.

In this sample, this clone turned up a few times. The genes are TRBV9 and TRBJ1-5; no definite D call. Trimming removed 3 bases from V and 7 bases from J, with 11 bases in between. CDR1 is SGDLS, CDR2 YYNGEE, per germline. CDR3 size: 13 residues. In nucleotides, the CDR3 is TGTGCCAGCAGCGCCCGGATGGAGCAGCCCCAGCATTTT. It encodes CASSARMEQPQHF.